The 26 T cell receptor beta chains below come from one sample, sequenced in a study of T cell changes during pregnancy in multiple sclerosis. Libraries were prepared by immunoSEQ multiplex PCR; TCRdb keeps only in-frame clonotypes and omits some of them. The table lists roughly 40,000 clones, about 91% of them singletons, with around 0.5% in the top ten. The specimen comprised CD4+ T cells from peripheral blood mononuclear cells, sampled in the second trimester of pregnancy. These receptors all stem from a female donor in good health, enrolled as a control in a pregnancy study.

V usage is TRBV7-3 and J usage is TRBJ2-3; weak D call: TRBD2 (6 bases). Trimming removed 2 bases at V and 0 bases at J, with 12 bases between. This CDR3 has 16 residues. The germline gives CDR1 SGHTA, CDR2 FQGTGA. Here the CDR3 DNA reads TGTGCCAGCAGCTTAGGGATAGCGGCTAGCACAGATACGCAGTATTTT. Translating gives CASSLGIAASTDTQYF. The full variable domain, its missing parts supplied by reference TRBV7-3 and TRBJ2-3, is GAGVSQTPSNKVTEKGKYVELRCDPISGHTALYWYRQSLGQGPEFLIYFQGTGAADDSGLPNDRFFAVRPEGSVSTLKIQRTERGDSAVYLCASSLGIAASTDTQYFGPGTRLTVL.

The chain links TRBV19 to TRBJ2-5; D unclear. CDR1 and CDR2 (germline): LNHDA, SQIVND (reference sequence). The CDR3 totals 15 residues. V shed 1 base and J shed 4 bases, with 13 bases lying between them. The CDR3 DNA is TGTGCCAGTAGTATAGCCGGAATAGCCTCAGAGACCCAGTACTTC. It codes for CASSIAGIASETQYF.

V is TRBV30 and J is TRBJ2-1; D unclear. The germline CDR1 and CDR2 sequences are GTSNPN and SVGIG (reference sequence). This CDR3 has 12 amino acids. With 1 base removed from V and 6 bases from J, the gap between germline ends came to 7 bases. CDR3 in amino acids: CAWSARSNEQFF. The CDR3 DNA follows: TGTGCCTGGAGTGCCCGTTCCAATGAGCAGTTCTTC. Filled out from reference TRBV30 and TRBJ2-1, the complete variable domain reads SQTIHQWPATLVQPVGSPLSLECTVEGTSNPNLYWYRQAAGRGLQLLFYSVGIGQISSEVPQNLSASRPQDRQFILSSKKLLLSDSGFYLCAWSARSNEQFFGPGTRLTVL.

Only one count was recorded for this clone. The rearrangement links TRBV10-3 to TRBJ2-1; D is uncertain. CDR1 is ENHRY, CDR2 SYGVKD, per germline. This CDR3 has 11 amino acids. V lost 2 bases and J lost 7, with 3 bases in between. CDR3 in DNA: TGTGCCATCAGTGAGACTAATGAGCAGTTCTTC. It specifies CAISETNEQFF.

V usage is TRBV10-3 and J usage is TRBJ1-3, with 8 nucleotides matching TRBD1. This CDR3 contains 14 residues. CDR1 and CDR2 from the germline V gene are ENHRY and SYGVKD. Trimming at V came to 6 bases and at J to 0 bases, leaving 1 base not matched to a gene. The CDR3 sequence: CAISGQGSGNTIYF. CDR3 sequence (DNA): TGTGCCATCAGCGGACAGGGCTCTGGAAACACCATATATTTT.

The chain is built from TRBV23-1 and TRBJ1-3; 8 bases match TRBD1. TRBV23-1 is treated as an ORF (open reading frame) with a function not yet certain. CDR3 length: 13 amino acids. The trim removed 7 bases at V and 8 bases at J, leaving 7 bases unmatched. The CDR3 bases are TGCGCCAGCACCGGACAGGGAGCAGACACCATATATTTT. Encoded protein: CASTGQGADTIYF.

The chain links TRBV5-1 to TRBJ1-6; D is unresolved. Trimming removed 6 bases at V and 0 bases at J, with 10 bases between. The CDR3 consists of 15 residues. Germline V gene sequence: CDR1 SGHRS, CDR2 YFSETQ. The CDR3 is CASKQESSYNSPLHF. CDR3 nucleotide sequence: TGCGCCAGCAAGCAGGAAAGCTCCTATAATTCACCCCTCCACTTT.

The chain combines TRBV11-3 with TRBJ1-4; D gene unclear. The CDR3 is made up of 17 amino acids. Germline CDR1 and CDR2: SGHNT and YENEEA. V was clipped by 4 bases and J by 5 bases, with 20 bases between them. The CDR3 DNA reads as TGTGCCAGCAGCTCCCCATATCGGGCGCCGGGAAATGAAAAACTGTTTTTT. Translating it yields CASSSPYRAPGNEKLFF.

J is TRBJ2-2 and V is TRBV2, with a possible D match to TRBD1 (5 bases). In germline, CDR1 is SNHLY, CDR2 FYNNEI. Trimming shortened V by 10 bases and J by 8 bases, and 17 bases separated the two germline ends. The CDR3 sequence is 13 residues long. This CDR3 reads CATNQGGVGELFF. The CDR3 DNA sequence: TGTGCCACCAACCAGGGTGGGGTGGGGGAGCTGTTTTTT.

The chain employs TRBV5-5 and TRBJ1-5; TRBD1 might be the D (5 bases). CDR3 size: 13 residues. V was shortened by 3 bases and J by 5 bases, with 9 bases between the two germline ends. Per the germline V gene, CDR1 is SGHKS and CDR2 is YYEKEE (reference sequence). The CDR3 loop reads CASSSTGDQPQHF. The CDR3 DNA follows: TGTGCCAGCAGCTCAACAGGAGATCAGCCCCAGCATTTT.

CDR3 protein: CASSYTGLQETQYF. The CDR3 DNA follows: TGTGCCAGCAGTTACACAGGCCTACAAGAGACCCAGTACTTC. The chain is built from TRBV6-5 and TRBJ2-5, with D maybe TRBD1 (5 bases). The V end lost 2 bases, the J end lost 2 bases, and 9 bases lay between the germline ends. The CDR3 spans 14 residues. Looked up from germline, CDR1 is MNHEY and CDR2 is SVGAGI.

The J gene is TRBJ2-5, the V gene TRBV19; weak D call: TRBD2 (6 bases). V dropped 5 bases and J dropped 1 base, with 14 bases sitting between them. The germline V gene has CDR1 LNHDA and CDR2 SQIVND (reference sequence). The CDR3 contains 15 residues. CDR3 in amino acids: CASSRRRETQETQYF. In nucleotides, the CDR3 is TGTGCCAGTAGTCGGCGGAGGGAAACCCAAGAGACCCAGTACTTC.

The CDR3 sequence is CASSGNRGDTDTQYF. The CDR3 nucleotides read TGTGCCAGCAGTGGAAACAGGGGAGACACAGATACGCAGTATTTT. The chain carries TRBV6-1 and TRBJ2-3, with 7 bases aligning to TRBD1. The CDR3 extends over 15 amino acids. CDR1 is MNHNS and CDR2 is SASEGT in the germline V gene. Trimming removed 4 bases from V and 2 bases from J; junction bases left unmatched: 6.

This sequence joins TRBV2 and TRBJ1-5, with D maybe TRBD1 (5 bases). CDR1 is SNHLY and CDR2 is FYNNEI in the germline V gene. The CDR3 has 14 amino acids. V was pared by 8 bases and J by 7 bases, with 18 bases between. In DNA form, the CDR3 reads TGTGCCAGCGACGGGACTCCTATGAAGCAGCCCCAGCATTTT. Translated: CASDGTPMKQPQHF.

The chain links TRBV2 to TRBJ1-1; 9 bases line up with TRBD1. In germline, CDR1 is SNHLY, CDR2 FYNNEI. Trimming at V came to 5 bases and at J to 3 bases, leaving 7 bases not matched to a gene. The CDR3 consists of 15 residues. CDR3 protein: CASSKQGAGDTEAFF. CDR3 sequence (DNA): TGTGCCAGCAGTAAACAGGGGGCAGGCGACACTGAAGCTTTCTTT.

This chain connects TRBV2 to TRBJ2-7; TRBD2 might be the D (5 bases). Between the trimmed V and J ends, which lost 1 base and 4 bases, there was a span of 11 bases. The CDR3 length is 14 residues. The germline V gene encodes CDR1 SNHLY and CDR2 FYNNEI. In DNA form, the CDR3 reads TGTGCCAGCAGTGAAGGCCCACTAGTATACGAGCAGTACTTC. It specifies CASSEGPLVYEQYF.

The chain has TRBV19 and TRBJ2-6, with D uncertain. The CDR3 has 13 amino acids. The germline V and J ends were trimmed by 6 bases and 2 bases, with 5 bases remaining between them. Germline V CDR1 and CDR2: LNHDA, SQIVND (reference sequence). CDR3 coding DNA: TGTGCCAGTAGGCCGGCTGGGGCCAACGTCCTGACTTTC. Translation gives CASRPAGANVLTF. The whole variable domain, filled in from reference TRBV19 and TRBJ2-6, reads DGGITQSPKYLFRKEGQNVTLSCEQNLNHDAMYWYRQDPGQGLRLIYYSQIVNDFQKGDIAEGYSVSREKKESFPLTVTSAQKNPTAFYLCASRPAGANVLTFGAGSRLTVL.

The chain employs TRBV18 and TRBJ2-7; perhaps TRBD1 as D (7 bases). The CDR3 runs to 14 residues. Trimming pared 2 bases from V and 3 bases from J, leaving 11 bases between. CDR1 and CDR2 from the germline V gene are KGHSH and LQKENI. As DNA, the CDR3 is TGTGCCAGCTCACCAGGCAGGGGGGTCTACGAGCAGTACTTC. It specifies CASSPGRGVYEQYF.

The gene calls are TRBV5-1 and TRBJ2-5, with D perhaps matching TRBD1 (6 bases). Germline loops: CDR1 SGHRS, CDR2 YFSETQ. This CDR3 contains 15 residues. Trimming pared 0 bases from V and 5 bases from J, leaving 14 bases between. The CDR3 here is CASSLEPYQGETQYF. The DNA for the CDR3 is TGCGCCAGCAGCTTGGAACCCTACCAGGGGGAGACCCAGTACTTC. Drawing the rest from reference TRBV5-1 and TRBJ2-5, the complete variable domain is KAGVTQTPRYLIKTRGQQVTLSCSPISGHRSVSWYQQTPGQGLQFLFEYFSETQRNKGNFPGRFSGRQFSNSRSEMNVSTLELGDSALYLCASSLEPYQGETQYFGPGTRLLVL.

The rearrangement links TRBV6-5 to TRBJ1-1; D unresolved. V lost 3 bases, J lost 1 base, and 6 bases lay in between. CDR3 length equals 13 residues. Germline V gene sequence: CDR1 MNHEY, CDR2 SVGAGI. CDR3: CASSYGRNTEAFF. The DNA of the CDR3 is TGTGCCAGCAGTTATGGGAGGAACACTGAAGCTTTCTTT.

The chain carries TRBV27 and TRBJ1-3, with a possible D match to TRBD1 (6 bases). Germline CDR1 and CDR2: MNHEY and SMNVEV (reference sequence). Trimming cost V 4 bases and J 3 bases, with 13 bases left between them. CDR3 length: 15 residues. The CDR3 nucleotides are TGTGCCAGCAGTTCCGTCAGGGGCTTTGGAAACACCATATATTTT. This encodes CASSSVRGFGNTIYF.

CDR3 bases: TGTGCCGCCGATCCGGGACTAGCAGGTTTCAATGAGCAGTTCTTC. This gives the protein CAADPGLAGFNEQFF. The gene calls are TRBV6-1 and TRBJ2-1; 9 nucleotides match TRBD2. The length of the CDR3 is 15 residues. Looked up from germline, CDR1 is MNHNS and CDR2 is SASEGT. The V and J ends lost 11 bases and 6 bases, in that order; junction bases with no gene match: 14.

The CDR3 DNA is TGTGCCAGCAGCCGAACTAGCGGGAGGGACACCGGGGAGCTGTTTTTT. Amino acids: CASSRTSGRDTGELFF. The chain uses TRBV7-9 and TRBJ2-2; 13 bases agree with TRBD2. CDR1 SEHNR and CDR2 FQNEAQ come from the germline V gene (reference sequence). With 5 bases clipped from V and 3 bases from J, the junction kept 3 bases outside the gene matches. The CDR3 contains 16 residues. The complete variable domain, with remaining parts taken from reference TRBV7-9 and TRBJ2-2, reads DTGVSQNPRHKITKRGQNVTFRCDPISEHNRLYWYRQTLGQGPEFLTYFQNEAQLEKSRLLSDRFSAERPKGSFSTLEIQRTEQGDSAMYLCASSRTSGRDTGELFFGEGSRLTVL.

This clone was seen a single time. In DNA form, the CDR3 reads TGTGCCATCAGTGAGTCCCGGGTTGCTAACTATGGCTACACCTTC. It codes for CAISESRVANYGYTF. The chain uses TRBV10-3 and TRBJ1-2; D remains unclear. Trimming cost V 0 bases and J 0 bases, with 8 bases left between them. Germline CDR1 and CDR2: ENHRY and SYGVKD. This CDR3 has 15 residues.

The gene calls are TRBV11-3 and TRBJ2-1, with 9 bases aligning to TRBD2. The CDR3 contains 13 residues. Trimming cost V 2 bases and J 7 bases; bases outside gene matches: 0. Germline-derived CDR1 and CDR2 are SGHNT and YENEEA. The CDR3 nucleotides read TGTGCCAGCAGCTTAAGCGGGAGGAATGAGCAGTTCTTC. Protein: CASSLSGRNEQFF.

The J gene is TRBJ1-2, the V gene TRBV9, with 8 bases matching TRBD1. CDR3 length: 15 residues. CDR1 SGDLS and CDR2 YYNGEE come from the germline V gene. After removal of 0 bases from V and 1 base from J, the junction contained 2 bases not matched to a gene. CDR3 bases: TGTGCCAGCAGCGTAGAAGGACAGGGTAACTATGGCTACACCTTC. Encoded protein: CASSVEGQGNYGYTF.